This T cell receptor beta chain was captured in a study of T-cell memory formation after mild COVID-19. On the study more broadly: TCR clusters mostly belonged to single donors. Study outcomes and limitations: Among contracting clones, CD4+ were mainly CM/EM and CD8+ enriched in EMRA. Researchers found some responding clones in pre-infection memory, a sign that cross-reactive memory joined. CD4/CD8 balance characterized clones contracting day 15 to 85, and CD4+ skew characterized later expanders.

TCRdb re-derived calls from the 5' RACE reads in MiXCR, one entry per CDR3 protein. There are roughly 550,000 distinct CDR3 sequences in the sample; roughly 20% occur only once, and under 15% lies in the top ten. The CDR3 totals 14 residues. V dropped 10 bases and J dropped 8 bases, with 22 bases sitting between them. Regarding this clonotype: The antigen remains undetermined.

The chain recombines TRBV12-3 or TRBV12-4 with TRBJ2-3; a weak D match, TRBD1 (6 bases). Specimen: PBMCs or a T cell subset sorted from them (not recorded which). The clonotype originates from an adult woman who had mild COVID-19 (a few samples of this study predate the infection). Cell type and time point are not known. The CDR3 region has the DNA TGTGCCACCCGAACGTGGACTCGACAGGCTACGCAGTATTTT. It codes for CATRTWTRQATQYF.